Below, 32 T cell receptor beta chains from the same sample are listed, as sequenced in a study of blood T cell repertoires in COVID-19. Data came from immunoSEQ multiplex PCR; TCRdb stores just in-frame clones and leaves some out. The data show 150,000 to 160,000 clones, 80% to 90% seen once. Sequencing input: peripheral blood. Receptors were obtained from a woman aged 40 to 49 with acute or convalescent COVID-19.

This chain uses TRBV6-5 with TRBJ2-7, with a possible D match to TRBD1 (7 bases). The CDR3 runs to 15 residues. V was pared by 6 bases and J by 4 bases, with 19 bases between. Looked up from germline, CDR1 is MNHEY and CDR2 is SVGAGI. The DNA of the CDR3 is TGTGCCAGCAGGGAGGGACAGACGCGCTCATACGAGCAGTACTTC. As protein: CASREGQTRSYEQYF.

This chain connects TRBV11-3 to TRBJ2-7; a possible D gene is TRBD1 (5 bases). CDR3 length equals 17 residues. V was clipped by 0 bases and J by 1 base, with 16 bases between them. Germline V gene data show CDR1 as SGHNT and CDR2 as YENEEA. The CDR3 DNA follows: TGTGCCAGCAGCTTAGATTTCGACAGCAATCTTTCCTACGAGCAGTACTTC. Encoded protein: CASSLDFDSNLSYEQYF.

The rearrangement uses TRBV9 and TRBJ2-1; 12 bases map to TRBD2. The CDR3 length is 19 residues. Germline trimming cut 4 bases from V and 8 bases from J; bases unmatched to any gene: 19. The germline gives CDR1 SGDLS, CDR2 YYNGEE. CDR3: CASSPRTQTSGSGIYEQFF. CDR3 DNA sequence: TGTGCCAGCAGCCCCCGAACCCAGACTAGCGGGAGTGGCATTTATGAGCAGTTCTTC.

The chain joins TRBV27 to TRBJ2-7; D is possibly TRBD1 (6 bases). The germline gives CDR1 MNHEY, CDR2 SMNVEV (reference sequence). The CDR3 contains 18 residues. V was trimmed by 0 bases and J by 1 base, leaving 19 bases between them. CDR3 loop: CASSLSPGDQRYSYEQYF. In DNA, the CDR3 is TGTGCCAGCAGTTTATCCCCAGGGGATCAGCGGTATTCCTACGAGCAGTACTTC.

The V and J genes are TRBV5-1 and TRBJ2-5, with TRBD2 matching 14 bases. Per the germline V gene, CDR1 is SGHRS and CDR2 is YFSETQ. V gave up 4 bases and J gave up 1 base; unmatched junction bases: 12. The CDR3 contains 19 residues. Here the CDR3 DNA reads TGCGCCAGCAGCGGAGGGACTAGCGGGAGATGGCGGGCCCAAGAGACCCAGTACTTC. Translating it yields CASSGGTSGRWRAQETQYF.

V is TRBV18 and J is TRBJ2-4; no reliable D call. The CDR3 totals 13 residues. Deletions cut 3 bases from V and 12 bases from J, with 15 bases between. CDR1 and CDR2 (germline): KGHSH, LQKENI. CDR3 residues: CASSPERLLSQYF. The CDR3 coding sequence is TGTGCCAGCTCACCCGAAAGACTCTTAAGTCAGTACTTC.

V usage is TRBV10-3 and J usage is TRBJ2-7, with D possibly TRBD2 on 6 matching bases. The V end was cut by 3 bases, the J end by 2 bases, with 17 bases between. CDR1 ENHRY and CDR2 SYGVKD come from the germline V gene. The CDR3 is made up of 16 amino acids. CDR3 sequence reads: CAISDRDSSKPYEQYF. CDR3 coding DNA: TGTGCCATCAGTGATCGGGACTCATCGAAACCCTACGAGCAGTACTTC.

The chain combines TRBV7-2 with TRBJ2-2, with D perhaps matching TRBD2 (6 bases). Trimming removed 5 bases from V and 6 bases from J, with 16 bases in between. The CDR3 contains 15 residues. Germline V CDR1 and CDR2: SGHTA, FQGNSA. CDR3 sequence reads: CASSNSGAPSGELFF. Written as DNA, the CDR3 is TGTGCCAGCAGCAATAGCGGAGCCCCTTCCGGGGAGCTGTTTTTT.

CDR3 loop: CASSIGGSNQPQHF. CDR3 coding DNA: TGTGCCAGTAGTATTGGCGGGTCCAATCAGCCCCAGCATTTT. V usage is TRBV19 and J usage is TRBJ1-5, with D unresolved. CDR1 LNHDA and CDR2 SQIVND come from the germline V gene (reference sequence). Trimming stripped 3 bases from V and 3 bases from J, with 9 bases between. The CDR3 has 14 residues.

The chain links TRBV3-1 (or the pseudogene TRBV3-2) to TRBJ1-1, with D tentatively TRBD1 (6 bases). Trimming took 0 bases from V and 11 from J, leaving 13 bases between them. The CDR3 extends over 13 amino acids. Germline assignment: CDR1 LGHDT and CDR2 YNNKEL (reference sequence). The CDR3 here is CASSQDAGARAFF. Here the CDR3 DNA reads TGTGCCAGCAGCCAAGATGCAGGGGCTAGGGCTTTCTTT.

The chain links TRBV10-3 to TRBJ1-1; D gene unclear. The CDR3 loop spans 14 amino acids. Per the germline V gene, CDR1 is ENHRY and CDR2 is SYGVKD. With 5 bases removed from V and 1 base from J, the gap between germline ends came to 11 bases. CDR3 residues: CAISNRVGNTEAFF. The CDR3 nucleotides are TGTGCCATCAGTAACCGGGTCGGGAACACTGAAGCTTTCTTT.

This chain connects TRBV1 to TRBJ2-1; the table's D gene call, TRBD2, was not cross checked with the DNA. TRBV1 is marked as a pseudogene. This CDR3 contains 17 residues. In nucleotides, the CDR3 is TGCACCAGCAGCCAAAACTCTAGCGGACCCCCGTACAATGAGCAGTTCTTC. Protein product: CTSSQNSSGPPYNEQFF.

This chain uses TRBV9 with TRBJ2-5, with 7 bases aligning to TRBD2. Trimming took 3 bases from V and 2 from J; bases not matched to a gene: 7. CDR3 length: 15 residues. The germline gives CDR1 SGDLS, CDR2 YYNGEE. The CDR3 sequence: CASSDKGTIQETQYF. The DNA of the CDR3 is TGTGCCAGCAGCGACAAAGGGACTATACAAGAGACCCAGTACTTC.

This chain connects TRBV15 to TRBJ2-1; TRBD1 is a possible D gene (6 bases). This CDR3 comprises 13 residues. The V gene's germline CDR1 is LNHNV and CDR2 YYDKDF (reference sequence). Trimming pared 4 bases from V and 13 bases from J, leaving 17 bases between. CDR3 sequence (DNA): TGTGCCACCAGCACCCTAGAAGGGACACTCCAGTTCTTC. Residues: CATSTLEGTLQFF.

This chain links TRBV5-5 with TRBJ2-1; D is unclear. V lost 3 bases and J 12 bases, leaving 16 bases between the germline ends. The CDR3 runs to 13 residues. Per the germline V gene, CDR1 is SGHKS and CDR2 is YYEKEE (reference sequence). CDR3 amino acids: CASSSEPVLGQFF. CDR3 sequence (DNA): TGTGCCAGCAGCTCCGAACCCGTTCTCGGGCAGTTCTTC.

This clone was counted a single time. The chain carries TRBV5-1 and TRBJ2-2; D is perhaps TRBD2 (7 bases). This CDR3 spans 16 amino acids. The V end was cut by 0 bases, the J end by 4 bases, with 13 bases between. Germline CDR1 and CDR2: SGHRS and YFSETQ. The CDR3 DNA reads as TGCGCCAGCAGCTTGGAGGCCGGGGGGCTCACCGGGGAGCTGTTTTTT. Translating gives CASSLEAGGLTGELFF. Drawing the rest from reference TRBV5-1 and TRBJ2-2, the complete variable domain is KAGVTQTPRYLIKTRGQQVTLSCSPISGHRSVSWYQQTPGQGLQFLFEYFSETQRNKGNFPGRFSGRQFSNSRSEMNVSTLELGDSALYLCASSLEAGGLTGELFFGEGSRLTVL.

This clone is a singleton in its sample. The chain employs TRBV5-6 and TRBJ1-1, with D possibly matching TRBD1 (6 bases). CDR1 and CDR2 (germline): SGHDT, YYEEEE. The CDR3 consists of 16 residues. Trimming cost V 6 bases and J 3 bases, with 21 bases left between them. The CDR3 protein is CASTLGSGAGDTEAFF. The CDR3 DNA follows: TGTGCCAGCACTCTCGGGTCAGGGGCCGGGGACACTGAAGCTTTCTTT. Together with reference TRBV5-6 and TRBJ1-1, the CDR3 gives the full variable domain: DAGVTQSPTHLIKTRGQQVTLRCSPKSGHDTVSWYQQALGQGPQFIFQYYEEEERQRGNFPDRFSGHQFPNYSSELNVNALLLGDSALYLCASTLGSGAGDTEAFFGQGTRLTVV.

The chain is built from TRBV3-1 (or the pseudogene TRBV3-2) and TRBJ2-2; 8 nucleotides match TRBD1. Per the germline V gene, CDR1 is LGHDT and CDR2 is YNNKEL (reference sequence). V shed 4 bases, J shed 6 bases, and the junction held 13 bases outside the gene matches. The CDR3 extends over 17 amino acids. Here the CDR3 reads CASSLPPGQVIAGELFF. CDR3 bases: TGTGCCAGCAGCCTCCCCCCGGGACAGGTTATCGCCGGGGAGCTGTTTTTT.

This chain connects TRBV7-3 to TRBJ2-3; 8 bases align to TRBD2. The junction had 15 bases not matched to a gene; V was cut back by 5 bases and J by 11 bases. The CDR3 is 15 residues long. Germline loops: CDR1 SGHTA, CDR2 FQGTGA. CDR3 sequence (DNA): TGTGCCAGCAGCCCCAGCGGGACCCACGGGGGGGGGCAGTATTTT. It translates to CASSPSGTHGGGQYF.

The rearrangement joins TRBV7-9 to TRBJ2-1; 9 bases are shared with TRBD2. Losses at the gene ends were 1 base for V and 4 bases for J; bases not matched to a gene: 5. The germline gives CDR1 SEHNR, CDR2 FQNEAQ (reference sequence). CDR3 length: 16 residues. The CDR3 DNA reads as TGTGCCAGCAGCTTAGTTCTAGCGGGATCATACAATGAGCAGTTCTTC. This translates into CASSLVLAGSYNEQFF.

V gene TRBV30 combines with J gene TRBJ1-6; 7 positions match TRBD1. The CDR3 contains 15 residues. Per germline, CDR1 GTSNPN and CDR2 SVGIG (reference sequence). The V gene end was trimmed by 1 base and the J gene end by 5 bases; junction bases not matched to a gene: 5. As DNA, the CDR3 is TGTGCCTGGAGTGGGGACAGAGATAATAATTCACCCCTCCACTTT. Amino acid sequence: CAWSGDRDNNSPLHF.

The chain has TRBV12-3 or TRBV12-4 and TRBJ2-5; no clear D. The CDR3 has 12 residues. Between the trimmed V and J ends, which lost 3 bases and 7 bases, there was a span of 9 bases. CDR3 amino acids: CASSLPGWTQYF. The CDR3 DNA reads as TGTGCCAGCAGTTTGCCAGGATGGACCCAGTACTTC.

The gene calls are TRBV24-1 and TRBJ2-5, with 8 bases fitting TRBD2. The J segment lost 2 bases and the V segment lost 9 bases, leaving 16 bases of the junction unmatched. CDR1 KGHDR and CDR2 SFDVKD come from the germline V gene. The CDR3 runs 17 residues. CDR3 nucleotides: TGTGCCACCGGCCCCCCGGGGGCGGGAGGTCTACAAGAGACCCAGTACTTC. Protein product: CATGPPGAGGLQETQYF.

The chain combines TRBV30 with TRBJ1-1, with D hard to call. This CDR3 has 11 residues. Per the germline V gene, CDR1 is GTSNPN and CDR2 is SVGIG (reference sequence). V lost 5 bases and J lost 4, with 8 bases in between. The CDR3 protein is CAWVPVTEAFF. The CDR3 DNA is TGTGCCTGGGTCCCGGTCACTGAAGCTTTCTTT.

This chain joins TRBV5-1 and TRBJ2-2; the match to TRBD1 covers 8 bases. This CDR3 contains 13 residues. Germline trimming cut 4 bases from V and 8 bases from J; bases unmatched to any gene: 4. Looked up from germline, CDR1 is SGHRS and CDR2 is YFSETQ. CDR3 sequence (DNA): TGCGCCAGCAGCCGACAGGGGAATGGGGAGCTGTTTTTT. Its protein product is CASSRQGNGELFF.

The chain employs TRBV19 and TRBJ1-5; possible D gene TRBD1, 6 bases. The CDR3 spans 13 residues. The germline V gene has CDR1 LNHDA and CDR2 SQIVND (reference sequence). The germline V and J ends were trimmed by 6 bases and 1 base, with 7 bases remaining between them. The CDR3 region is CASRDRSNQPQHF. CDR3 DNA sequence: TGTGCCAGTAGAGACAGGAGCAATCAGCCCCAGCATTTT.

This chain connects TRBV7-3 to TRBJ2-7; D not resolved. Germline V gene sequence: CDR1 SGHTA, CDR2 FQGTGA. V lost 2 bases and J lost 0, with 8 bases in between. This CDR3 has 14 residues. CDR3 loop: CASSLGASSYEQYF. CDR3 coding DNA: TGTGCCAGCAGCTTAGGTGCTAGCTCCTACGAGCAGTACTTC. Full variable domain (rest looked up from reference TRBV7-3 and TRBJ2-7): GAGVSQTPSNKVTEKGKYVELRCDPISGHTALYWYRQSLGQGPEFLIYFQGTGAADDSGLPNDRFFAVRPEGSVSTLKIQRTERGDSAVYLCASSLGASSYEQYFGPGTRLTVT.

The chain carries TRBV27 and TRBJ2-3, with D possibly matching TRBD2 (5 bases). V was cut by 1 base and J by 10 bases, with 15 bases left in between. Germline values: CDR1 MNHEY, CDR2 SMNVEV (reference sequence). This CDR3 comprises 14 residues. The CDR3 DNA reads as TGTGCCAGCAGTTTATTGGCCCCTAGCTATGCGCAGTATTTT. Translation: CASSLLAPSYAQYF.

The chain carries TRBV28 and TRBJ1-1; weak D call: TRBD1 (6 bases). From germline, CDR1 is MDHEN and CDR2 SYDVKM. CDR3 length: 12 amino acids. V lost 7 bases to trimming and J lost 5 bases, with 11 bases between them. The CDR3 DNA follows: TGTGCCAGCACAATCAGGGGAACTGAAGCTTTCTTT. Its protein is CASTIRGTEAFF.

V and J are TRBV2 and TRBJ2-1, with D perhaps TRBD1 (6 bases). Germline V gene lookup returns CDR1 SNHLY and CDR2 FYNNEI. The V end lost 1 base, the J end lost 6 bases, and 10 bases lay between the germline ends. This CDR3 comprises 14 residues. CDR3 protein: CASSEGQVGNEQFF. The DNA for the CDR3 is TGTGCCAGCAGTGAAGGACAGGTCGGCAATGAGCAGTTCTTC.

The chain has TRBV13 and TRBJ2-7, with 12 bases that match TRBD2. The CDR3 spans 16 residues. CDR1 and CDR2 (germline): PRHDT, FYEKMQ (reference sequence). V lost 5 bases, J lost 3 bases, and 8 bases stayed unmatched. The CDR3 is CASSPKGLAGSYEQYF. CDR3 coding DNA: TGTGCCAGCAGCCCCAAGGGACTAGCGGGTAGCTACGAGCAGTACTTC.

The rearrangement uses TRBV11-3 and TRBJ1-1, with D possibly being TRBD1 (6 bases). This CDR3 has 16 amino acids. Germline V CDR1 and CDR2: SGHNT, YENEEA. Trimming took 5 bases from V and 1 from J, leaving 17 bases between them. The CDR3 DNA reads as TGTGCCAGCAGCCCGAGGGGGGGCGGAACGAACACTGAAGCTTTCTTT. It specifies CASSPRGGGTNTEAFF.